Presented here are 24 T cell receptor beta chains from one specimen sequenced in a study of CD8 T cells in Susac syndrome. Reverse transcription used roughly 0.5 to 1 ug RNA and random hexamers. TCRdb analysed the immunoSEQ multiplex PCR reads with MiXCR anew, one entry per CDR3 protein. The sample shows some 250,000 distinct CDR3 sequences, approximately 95% of them seen only once. Sequencing used CD4+ T cells from PBMCs. Receptors originate from a human donor with Susac syndrome.

This clonotype was detected once. This chain uses TRBV20-1 with TRBJ1-1; D gene unclear. The CDR3 is 12 amino acids. Germline V CDR1 and CDR2: DFQATT, SNEGSKA (reference sequence). The ends were cut back, 3 bases at V and 0 bases at J, with 5 bases in the middle. The CDR3: CSASEMNTEAFF. CDR3 nucleotide sequence: TGCAGTGCTAGCGAAATGAACACTGAAGCTTTCTTT.

This chain joins TRBV4-1 and TRBJ1-5, with TRBD1 as a possible D gene (5 bases). Germline CDR1 is MGHRA and CDR2 is YSYEKL. Trimming shortened V by 4 bases and J by 5 bases, and 18 bases separated the two germline ends. The CDR3 totals 16 residues. The chain's CDR3 is CASSRGDGESHQPQHF. The CDR3 coding sequence is TGCGCCAGCAGCCGGGGGGATGGGGAATCTCATCAGCCCCAGCATTTT.

The chain combines TRBV27 with TRBJ1-1, with a possible D match to TRBD1 (5 bases). The V end was cut by 6 bases, the J end by 0 bases, with 14 bases between. The CDR3 runs to 15 residues. Germline assignment: CDR1 MNHEY and CDR2 SMNVEV (reference sequence). CDR3 nucleotide sequence: TGTGCCAGCAGAAAGGGACGTCAGTTGAACACTGAAGCTTTCTTT. It encodes CASRKGRQLNTEAFF.

J is TRBJ1-5 and V is TRBV6-6, with a tentative D call TRBD1 (5 bases). Per germline, CDR1 MNHNY and CDR2 SVGAGI (reference sequence). V lost 6 bases, J lost 3 bases, and 12 bases lay in between. The CDR3 totals 14 residues. The CDR3 here is CASSLDSHNQPQHF. The DNA of the CDR3 is TGTGCCAGCAGCCTCGACAGCCACAATCAGCCCCAGCATTTT.

This CDR3 is CASSPGGHGNTIYF. In DNA form, the CDR3 reads TGTGCCAGCTCACCAGGCGGTCATGGAAACACCATATATTTT. The chain combines TRBV18 with TRBJ1-3; D uncertain. V lost 2 bases and J 3 bases, leaving 8 bases between the germline ends. The V gene's germline CDR1 is KGHSH and CDR2 LQKENI. This CDR3 is 14 amino acids long.

The genes are TRBV25-1 and TRBJ2-1; 7 nucleotides align to TRBD1. The CDR3 runs 13 residues. V gave up 7 bases and J gave up 6 bases; unmatched junction bases: 6. Germline values: CDR1 MGHDK, CDR2 SYGVNS. CDR3 sequence (DNA): TGTGCCAGCAAGGGGACAGCTCGCAATGAGCAGTTCTTC. Translated: CASKGTARNEQFF.

V is TRBV29-1 and J is TRBJ2-7; 11 bases agree with TRBD1. The trim removed 3 bases at V and 2 bases at J, leaving 0 bases unmatched. Per the germline V gene, CDR1 is SQVTM and CDR2 is ANQGSEA. The CDR3 runs 13 residues. This chain's CDR3 is CSVEGQGAYEQYF. DNA for the CDR3: TGCAGCGTTGAGGGACAGGGGGCCTACGAGCAGTACTTC.

A single count supports this clonotype. This chain links TRBV6-5 with TRBJ2-7; 7 bases match TRBD1. This CDR3 is 15 amino acids long. V was clipped by 6 bases and J by 0 bases; unmatched bases: 8. Germline CDR1 reads MNHEY; CDR2 reads SVGAGI. The CDR3 region has the DNA TGTGCCAGCAGCACCCGGGACAGCCTCTCCTACGAGCAGTACTTC. Residues: CASSTRDSLSYEQYF.

The chain combines TRBV18 with TRBJ2-7, with TRBD2 matching over 7 bases. Trimming cost V 2 bases and J 6 bases; bases outside gene matches: 4. Germline V gene sequence: CDR1 KGHSH, CDR2 LQKENI. The CDR3 loop spans 13 amino acids. The CDR3 here is CASSPSPGGEQYF. The DNA of the CDR3 is TGTGCCAGCTCACCATCCCCGGGGGGCGAGCAGTACTTC.

The gene calls are TRBV12-3 or TRBV12-4 and TRBJ1-5; D is undetermined. The ends were cut back, 4 bases at V and 6 bases at J, with 13 bases in the middle. CDR3 length: 14 amino acids. The CDR3 reads CASSSSSWGQPQHF. CDR3 in DNA: TGTGCCAGCAGTTCTTCATCCTGGGGTCAGCCCCAGCATTTT.

V usage is TRBV18 and J usage is TRBJ2-7; D unclear. V lost 1 base and J lost 0, with 10 bases in between. Germline CDR1 reads KGHSH; CDR2 reads LQKENI. This CDR3 spans 15 amino acids. CDR3 in amino acids: CASSPRPATSYEQYF. The CDR3 DNA sequence: TGTGCCAGCTCACCACGACCCGCCACCTCCTACGAGCAGTACTTC.

The V gene is TRBV20-1, the J gene TRBJ2-1; 16 bases are shared with TRBD2. Trimming cost V 3 bases and J 10 bases; bases outside gene matches: 6. CDR3 length equals 15 residues. The germline V gene encodes CDR1 DFQATT and CDR2 SNEGSKA (reference sequence). In DNA form, the CDR3 reads TGCAGTGCTAGTGGGACTAGCGGGAGGGCCGGAGAGCAGTTCTTC. It yields the protein CSASGTSGRAGEQFF.

The chain is built from TRBV29-1 and TRBJ1-1; TRBD1 aligns across 9 bases. The germline gives CDR1 SQVTM, CDR2 ANQGSEA. The ends lost 7 bases at V and 1 base at J; junction bases unmatched: 4. CDR3 size: 13 residues. Here the CDR3 DNA reads TGCAGCGCCCTGGGACAGGGGAACACTGAAGCTTTCTTT. It specifies CSALGQGNTEAFF. Supplemented by reference TRBV29-1 and TRBJ1-1, the full variable domain reads SAVISQKPSRDICQRGTSLTIQCQVDSQVTMMFWYRQQPGQSLTLIATANQGSEATYESGFVIDKFPISRPNLTFSTLTVSNMSPEDSSIYLCSALGQGNTEAFFGQGTRLTVV.

The V gene is TRBV20-1, the J gene TRBJ1-1, with 9 bases identical to TRBD1. The germline gives CDR1 DFQATT, CDR2 SNEGSKA (reference sequence). The CDR3 runs 14 residues. V lost 2 bases to trimming and J lost 4 bases; unmatched junction nucleotides: 5. The CDR3 nucleotides read TGCAGTGCTAGACAAGGACAGGGGCGCACTGAAGCTTTCTTT. Translation: CSARQGQGRTEAFF.

V and J are TRBV29-1 and TRBJ1-2; TRBD1 matches at 9 bases. Germline CDR1 is SQVTM and CDR2 is ANQGSEA. This CDR3 comprises 16 residues. The CDR3 loop is CTVQGTGQGLGYGYTF. The CDR3 region has the DNA TGCACCGTCCAGGGGACAGGGCAGGGGTTGGGATATGGCTACACCTTC.

The V and J genes are TRBV5-1 and TRBJ2-7, with 8 bases fitting TRBD1. This CDR3 is built from 15 residues. The ends lost 4 bases at V and 3 bases at J; junction bases unmatched: 9. Germline loops: CDR1 SGHRS, CDR2 YFSETQ. In DNA, the CDR3 is TGCGCCAGCAGCGTGTCCGGGACAGGAGACTACGAGCAGTACTTC. This sequence encodes CASSVSGTGDYEQYF. Drawing the rest from reference TRBV5-1 and TRBJ2-7, the complete variable domain is KAGVTQTPRYLIKTRGQQVTLSCSPISGHRSVSWYQQTPGQGLQFLFEYFSETQRNKGNFPGRFSGRQFSNSRSEMNVSTLELGDSALYLCASSVSGTGDYEQYFGPGTRLTVT.

This clonotype was observed once. The chain employs TRBV15 and TRBJ2-7, with a weak D call TRBD2 (6 bases). Deletions cut 7 bases from V and 0 bases from J, with 13 bases between. Germline CDR1 LNHNV, CDR2 YYDKDF (reference sequence). This CDR3 is 14 amino acids long. The CDR3 nucleotides are TGTGCCACCACCGTAGGAGGGAGCTCCTACGAGCAGTACTTC. Translated, it gives CATTVGGSSYEQYF.

This chain uses TRBV28 with TRBJ2-2; TRBD2 matches at 8 bases. This CDR3 spans 14 amino acids. Germline CDR1 MDHEN, CDR2 SYDVKM. J lost 13 bases, V lost 2 bases, and 9 bases had no gene match. The DNA of the CDR3 is TGTGCCAGCAGTTTAGATGGGACGGGAGGGCCGCTGTTTTTT. Encoded protein: CASSLDGTGGPLFF.

This clonotype has a single count. The rearrangement joins TRBV18 to TRBJ2-7, with 7 nucleotides matching TRBD1. Germline CDR1 KGHSH, CDR2 LQKENI. J gave up 4 bases and V 3 bases, and 9 bases lay outside the gene matches. CDR3 length equals 15 residues. The CDR3 DNA reads TGTGCCAGCTCACCCGTCGGGACAGACCTTTACGAGCAGTACTTC. Its translation is CASSPVGTDLYEQYF.

As to this clonotype: The junction departs from germline at one end; a sequencing error may be responsible. The chain recombines TRBV12-3 or TRBV12-4 with TRBJ2-4; no firm D call. The CDR3 totals 13 residues. CDR3 loop: CASSLALKSIQYF. The CDR3 DNA sequence: TGTGCCAGCAGTTTAGCCCTAAAAAGCATTCAGTACTTC.

This clonotype was picked up one time. The chain has TRBV5-4 and TRBJ2-2, with 9 bases fitting TRBD1. The germline gives CDR1 SGHNT, CDR2 YYREEE (reference sequence). V was pared by 4 bases and J by 6 bases, with 13 bases of the junction left unmatched. The CDR3 consists of 17 residues. Written as DNA, the CDR3 is TGTGCCAGCAGCCCGGGACAGGGAAGTACTGGGTCCGGGGAGCTGTTTTTT. This sequence encodes CASSPGQGSTGSGELFF.

The V gene is TRBV9, the J gene TRBJ1-2; D ambiguous. Deletions cut 4 bases from V and 1 base from J, with 11 bases between. Looked up from germline, CDR1 is SGDLS and CDR2 is YYNGEE. The CDR3 covers 14 residues. In DNA, the CDR3 is TGTGCCAGCAGCCCCGGTGGGGTTAACTATGGCTACACCTTC. This sequence encodes CASSPGGVNYGYTF.

The V call is TRBV6-2 or TRBV6-3, the J call TRBJ1-1; D perhaps matches TRBD1 (6 bases). This CDR3 has 14 amino acids. Trimming pared 8 bases from V and 4 bases from J, leaving 17 bases between. Germline V gene lookup returns CDR1 MNHEY and CDR2 SVGEGT. The CDR3 region has the DNA TGTGCCAGCGACCCGAATTGGACAGTCACTGAAGCTTTCTTT. This codes for CASDPNWTVTEAFF.

The gene calls are TRBV18 and TRBJ2-5; the D is unclear. The CDR3 consists of 13 residues. Germline CDR1 and CDR2: KGHSH and LQKENI. Trimming removed 2 bases at V and 1 base at J, with 5 bases between. The CDR3 is CASSPGSQETQYF. In DNA, the CDR3 is TGTGCCAGCTCACCAGGTTCCCAAGAGACCCAGTACTTC.